These 29 T cell receptor beta chains were all obtained from the same sample, sequenced in a study of T cell responses to AZD1222 COVID-19 vaccine. TCRdb's copy holds only in-frame clones and misses some; the assay was immunoSEQ multiplex PCR. Of about 130,000 clones in the sample, roughly 88% were seen once. The input for sequencing was peripheral blood, taken on day 0 of AZD1222 vaccination. The receptors were sampled from an adult in good health.

The chain uses TRBV19 and TRBJ1-3, with 7 positions matching TRBD1. Germline values: CDR1 LNHDA, CDR2 SQIVND (reference sequence). The CDR3 contains 15 residues. J gave up 0 bases and V 4 bases, and 3 bases lay outside the gene matches. CDR3 in amino acids: CASSTGTASGNTIYF. The CDR3 region has the DNA TGTGCCAGTAGTACGGGGACAGCCTCTGGAAACACCATATATTTT.

CDR3 coding DNA: TGTGCCAGCAGTTTCGGGGGGGCCAATCAGCCCCAGCATTTT. Its translation is CASSFGGANQPQHF. The V and J genes are TRBV6-6 and TRBJ1-5, with D possibly being TRBD1 (6 bases). The CDR3 has 14 amino acids. Trimming took 4 bases from V and 3 from J, leaving 10 bases between them. The germline gives CDR1 MNHNY, CDR2 SVGAGI (reference sequence).

CDR3 nucleotides: TGCGCCAGCAGCCAAGATTCCGGGAGAGGGAACATTCAGTACTTC. Encoded protein: CASSQDSGRGNIQYF. The rearrangement uses TRBV4-3 and TRBJ2-4; the D gene is possibly TRBD2 (6 bases). Trimming removed 0 bases at V and 7 bases at J, with 13 bases between. This CDR3 region has 15 residues. CDR1 and CDR2 from the germline V gene are LGHNA and YSLEER.

V usage is TRBV25-1 and J usage is TRBJ1-4, with D unclear. Trimming removed 3 bases from V and 8 bases from J, with 16 bases in between. This CDR3 comprises 15 residues. The V gene's germline CDR1 is MGHDK and CDR2 SYGVNS. The CDR3 loop is CASSDLVKGGEKLFF. CDR3 in DNA: TGTGCCAGCAGTGATCTCGTTAAGGGCGGAGAAAAACTGTTTTTT.

The chain links TRBV14 to TRBJ1-1; 7 bases map to TRBD1. This CDR3 is 16 amino acids long. The germline CDR1 and CDR2 sequences are SGHDN and FVKESK. Trimming at V came to 0 bases and at J to 4 bases, leaving 8 bases not matched to a gene. CDR3 region: CASSQEGRGRSTEAFF. The CDR3 coding sequence is TGTGCCAGCAGCCAAGAGGGCAGGGGGAGGAGCACTGAAGCTTTCTTT.

The rearrangement uses TRBV4-1 and TRBJ2-6; D assignment may be TRBD1 or TRBD2 (5 bases each). The germline V gene encodes CDR1 MGHRA and CDR2 YSYEKL. Trimming shortened V by 0 bases and J by 4 bases, and 10 bases separated the two germline ends. There are 16 residues in the CDR3. This CDR3 is CASSQDLGTGANVLTF. CDR3 nucleotide sequence: TGCGCCAGCAGCCAAGACCTCGGGACCGGGGCCAACGTCCTGACTTTC.

This sequence joins TRBV2 and TRBJ1-3; 8 bases map to TRBD1. This CDR3 is 17 amino acids long. V lost 5 bases, J lost 0 bases, and 9 bases stayed unmatched. CDR1 and CDR2 from the germline V gene are SNHLY and FYNNEI. For the CDR3, the DNA is TGTGCCAGCAGTCTCTCCGGGACAGGAGTCTCTGGAAACACCATATATTTT. This encodes CASSLSGTGVSGNTIYF.

The gene calls are TRBV11-3 and TRBJ2-1; 15 bases map to TRBD2. CDR3 length equals 19 residues. J gave up 2 bases and V 4 bases, and 9 bases lay outside the gene matches. From germline, CDR1 is SGHNT and CDR2 YENEEA. CDR3 protein: CASSSGLAGGPRTYNEQFF. For the CDR3, the DNA is TGTGCCAGCAGCTCAGGACTAGCGGGAGGGCCCCGGACCTACAATGAGCAGTTCTTC.

The chain employs TRBV7-2 and TRBJ1-5; D might be TRBD1 (5 bases). Germline values: CDR1 SGHTA, CDR2 FQGNSA. Trimming removed 1 base at V and 2 bases at J, with 12 bases between. CDR3 length equals 16 residues. The CDR3 sequence: CASSLGLQGRNQPQHF. The CDR3, as DNA: TGTGCCAGCAGCTTAGGTCTGCAGGGTCGCAATCAGCCCCAGCATTTT. Variable domain in full (rest from reference TRBV7-2 and TRBJ1-5): GAGVSQSPSNKVTEKGKDVELRCDPISGHTALYWYRQSLGQGLEFLIYFQGNSAPDKSGLPSDRFSAERTGGSVSTLTIQRTQQEDSAVYLCASSLGLQGRNQPQHFGDGTRLSIL.

The chain links TRBV6-4 to TRBJ1-2; 10 bases align to TRBD1. The germline V gene has CDR1 MRHNA and CDR2 SNTAGT. The V segment lost 2 bases and the J segment 5 bases; nucleotides outside the gene matches: 14. The CDR3 loop spans 18 amino acids. The CDR3 nucleotides are TGTGCCAGCAGTGACCTAATCCAGGGACTGGACAGGGGGTATGGCTACACCTTC. It specifies CASSDLIQGLDRGYGYTF.

The chain combines TRBV6-6 with TRBJ2-7; possibly TRBD1 for D (6 bases). CDR1 MNHNY and CDR2 SVGAGI come from the germline V gene (reference sequence). The germline V and J ends were trimmed by 0 bases and 4 bases, with 7 bases remaining between them. The CDR3 is made up of 13 amino acids. In DNA form, the CDR3 reads TGTGCCAGCAGTTACTCACAGGGTTACGAGCAGTACTTC. Protein sequence: CASSYSQGYEQYF.

The CDR3 reads CASSLAGGVFNEQFF. CDR3 nucleotide sequence: TGTGCCAGCAGTTTGGCAGGGGGGGTTTTTAATGAGCAGTTCTTC. V gene TRBV28 combines with J gene TRBJ2-1; either TRBD1 or TRBD2 may supply D (7 bases each). CDR3 length: 15 amino acids. Trimming removed 3 bases at V and 7 bases at J, with 16 bases between. Germline values: CDR1 MDHEN, CDR2 SYDVKM. Together with reference TRBV28 and TRBJ2-1, the CDR3 gives the full variable domain: DVKVTQSSRYLVKRTGEKVFLECVQDMDHENMFWYRQDPGLGLRLIYFSYDVKMKEKGDIPEGYSVSREKKERFSLILESASTNQTSMYLCASSLAGGVFNEQFFGPGTRLTVL.

This sequence joins TRBV19 and TRBJ1-2; maybe TRBD1 (6 bases). CDR3 length equals 13 residues. V gave up 5 bases and J gave up 8 bases, with 15 bases separating them. The germline CDR1 and CDR2 sequences are LNHDA and SQIVND (reference sequence). CDR3 DNA sequence: TGTGCCAGTAGTCGACAGGCCTCCTCAGGCTACACCTTC. Translation: CASSRQASSGYTF.

The gene calls are TRBV18 and TRBJ1-1; 8 bases are shared with TRBD1. Germline CDR1 is KGHSH and CDR2 is LQKENI. The CDR3 length is 15 residues. J lost 3 bases, V lost 5 bases, and 8 bases had no gene match. DNA for the CDR3: TGTGCCAGCTCATCGAGTACAGGGGGACACACTGAAGCTTTCTTT. It specifies CASSSSTGGHTEAFF.

The chain joins TRBV27 to TRBJ2-5, with 8 positions matching TRBD2. CDR1 and CDR2 from the germline V gene are MNHEY and SMNVEV (reference sequence). CDR3 length equals 14 residues. V dropped 8 bases and J dropped 5; count of bases not matched to a gene: 10. In DNA form, the CDR3 reads TGTGCCAGCGGGAGGAGCGGGAGTTATGAGACCCAGTACTTC. It specifies CASGRSGSYETQYF.

CDR3 nucleotides: TGTGCCAGCAGTTTACTGGGGGTCAATCAGCCCCAGCATTTT. Translated: CASSLLGVNQPQHF. V is TRBV28 and J is TRBJ1-5; D may be TRBD1 (5 bases). The CDR3 has 14 amino acids. V was trimmed by 2 bases and J by 3 bases, leaving 8 bases between them. Germline V gene lookup returns CDR1 MDHEN and CDR2 SYDVKM.

The rearrangement links TRBV19 to TRBJ1-5; weak D call: TRBD1 (6 bases). This CDR3 region has 15 residues. Germline V gene sequence: CDR1 LNHDA, CDR2 SQIVND (reference sequence). Between the trimmed V and J ends, which lost 8 bases and 0 bases, there was a span of 14 bases. CDR3 amino acids: CASQGSPYSNQPQHF. The CDR3 bases are TGTGCCAGTCAGGGGTCCCCTTATAGCAATCAGCCCCAGCATTTT.

Only one count was recorded for this clone. The chain is built from TRBV6-1 and TRBJ2-6; 7 bases match TRBD2. The germline V gene encodes CDR1 MNHNS and CDR2 SASEGT. J gave up 2 bases and V 1 base, and 5 bases lay outside the gene matches. The CDR3 runs 17 residues. The CDR3 sequence: CASSEVGGGAGANVLTF. The CDR3 DNA follows: TGTGCCAGCAGTGAAGTCGGGGGAGGGGCTGGGGCCAACGTCCTGACTTTC.

This clone has a single count. V and J are TRBV27 and TRBJ2-2; D uncertain. This CDR3 has 15 amino acids. The germline V gene encodes CDR1 MNHEY and CDR2 SMNVEV (reference sequence). The germline V and J ends were trimmed by 0 bases and 2 bases, with 7 bases remaining between them. CDR3: CASSLSRINTGELFF. For the CDR3, the DNA is TGTGCCAGCAGTTTATCACGGATTAACACCGGGGAGCTGTTTTTT.

CDR3 loop: CASSAAGNTGELFF. CDR3 DNA sequence: TGTGCCAGCAGCGCGGCAGGGAACACCGGGGAGCTGTTTTTT. This chain uses TRBV25-1 with TRBJ2-2; D gene uncertain. V was cut by 6 bases and J by 1 base, with 9 bases left in between. Germline V CDR1 and CDR2: MGHDK, SYGVNS. The CDR3 runs to 14 residues.

The chain links TRBV6-5 to TRBJ1-3, with D unclear. The CDR3 is 13 amino acids. Germline lookup yields CDR1 MNHEY and CDR2 SVGAGI. Trimming took off 8 bases at V and 4 bases at J, with 12 bases between the two ends. DNA for the CDR3: TGTGCCAGCGTACGGGTGCTCGGAAACACCATATATTTT. It is translated as CASVRVLGNTIYF.

The V call is TRBV29-1, the J call TRBJ2-7; TRBD2 matches at 8 bases. The V gene's germline CDR1 is SQVTM and CDR2 ANQGSEA. The length of the CDR3 is 14 residues. V was clipped by 4 bases and J by 5 bases; unmatched bases: 10. This chain's CDR3 is CSVARSGGPHEQYF. CDR3 bases: TGCAGCGTTGCTCGGTCGGGAGGGCCCCACGAGCAGTACTTC.

J is TRBJ2-7 and V is TRBV6-4; D is possibly TRBD2 (6 bases). The CDR3 contains 15 residues. V was pared by 9 bases and J by 2 bases, with 20 bases between. In germline, CDR1 is MRHNA, CDR2 SNTAGT. CDR3 loop: CARRRAGTSTYEQYF. The CDR3, as DNA: TGTGCCAGGAGGAGGGCGGGGACCTCAACCTACGAGCAGTACTTC.

The V and J genes are TRBV5-4 and TRBJ2-5; 10 nucleotides match TRBD2. CDR3 length: 16 residues. Unmatched junction bases numbered 6, after V lost 2 bases and J lost 2 bases. Germline V gene data show CDR1 as SGHNT and CDR2 as YYREEE (reference sequence). In nucleotides, the CDR3 is TGTGCCAGCAGCTTCGGGAGCGGGAGGGGTCAAGAGACCCAGTACTTC. This encodes CASSFGSGRGQETQYF.

V and J are TRBV2 and TRBJ1-3, with TRBD1 as a possible D gene (6 bases). The V end was cut by 2 bases, the J end by 0 bases, with 14 bases between. Germline lookup yields CDR1 SNHLY and CDR2 FYNNEI. The CDR3 totals 17 residues. This CDR3 reads CASSEKGSRGSGNTIYF. The CDR3 coding sequence is TGTGCCAGCAGTGAAAAAGGGTCCAGGGGCTCTGGAAACACCATATATTTT.

J is TRBJ1-3 and V is TRBV7-8; a weak D match, TRBD1 (5 bases). Germline V CDR1 and CDR2: SGHVS, FQNEAQ. The length of the CDR3 is 15 residues. Trimming took off 5 bases at V and 4 bases at J, with 15 bases between the two ends. The CDR3 coding sequence is TGTGCCAGCAGCGAAACGGGGGTAATGGGAAACACCATATATTTT. This encodes CASSETGVMGNTIYF.

This clone was counted a few times. The chain employs TRBV25-1 and TRBJ1-2; a possible D gene is TRBD1 (6 bases). V was pared by 3 bases and J by 7 bases, with 18 bases between. CDR1 is MGHDK, CDR2 SYGVNS, per germline. CDR3 size: 15 residues. This CDR3 is CASSDSGENWSGYTF. The CDR3 bases are TGTGCCAGCAGTGATTCAGGGGAGAACTGGAGTGGCTACACCTTC.

This rearrangement joins TRBV5-5 to TRBJ2-6; D remains unclear. Germline V gene lookup returns CDR1 SGHKS and CDR2 YYEKEE (reference sequence). The CDR3 runs 15 residues. V lost 2 bases and J 0 bases, leaving 6 bases between the germline ends. CDR3 amino acids: CASSFADSGANVLTF. The DNA for the CDR3 is TGTGCCAGCAGCTTTGCTGACTCTGGGGCCAACGTCCTGACTTTC.

The V gene is TRBV25-1, the J gene TRBJ2-7, with D hard to call. This CDR3 region has 11 residues. With 7 bases removed from V and 5 bases from J, the gap between germline ends came to 9 bases. Germline lookup yields CDR1 MGHDK and CDR2 SYGVNS. Here the CDR3 reads CASIVWHEQYF. CDR3 nucleotide sequence: TGTGCCAGCATAGTCTGGCACGAGCAGTACTTC.